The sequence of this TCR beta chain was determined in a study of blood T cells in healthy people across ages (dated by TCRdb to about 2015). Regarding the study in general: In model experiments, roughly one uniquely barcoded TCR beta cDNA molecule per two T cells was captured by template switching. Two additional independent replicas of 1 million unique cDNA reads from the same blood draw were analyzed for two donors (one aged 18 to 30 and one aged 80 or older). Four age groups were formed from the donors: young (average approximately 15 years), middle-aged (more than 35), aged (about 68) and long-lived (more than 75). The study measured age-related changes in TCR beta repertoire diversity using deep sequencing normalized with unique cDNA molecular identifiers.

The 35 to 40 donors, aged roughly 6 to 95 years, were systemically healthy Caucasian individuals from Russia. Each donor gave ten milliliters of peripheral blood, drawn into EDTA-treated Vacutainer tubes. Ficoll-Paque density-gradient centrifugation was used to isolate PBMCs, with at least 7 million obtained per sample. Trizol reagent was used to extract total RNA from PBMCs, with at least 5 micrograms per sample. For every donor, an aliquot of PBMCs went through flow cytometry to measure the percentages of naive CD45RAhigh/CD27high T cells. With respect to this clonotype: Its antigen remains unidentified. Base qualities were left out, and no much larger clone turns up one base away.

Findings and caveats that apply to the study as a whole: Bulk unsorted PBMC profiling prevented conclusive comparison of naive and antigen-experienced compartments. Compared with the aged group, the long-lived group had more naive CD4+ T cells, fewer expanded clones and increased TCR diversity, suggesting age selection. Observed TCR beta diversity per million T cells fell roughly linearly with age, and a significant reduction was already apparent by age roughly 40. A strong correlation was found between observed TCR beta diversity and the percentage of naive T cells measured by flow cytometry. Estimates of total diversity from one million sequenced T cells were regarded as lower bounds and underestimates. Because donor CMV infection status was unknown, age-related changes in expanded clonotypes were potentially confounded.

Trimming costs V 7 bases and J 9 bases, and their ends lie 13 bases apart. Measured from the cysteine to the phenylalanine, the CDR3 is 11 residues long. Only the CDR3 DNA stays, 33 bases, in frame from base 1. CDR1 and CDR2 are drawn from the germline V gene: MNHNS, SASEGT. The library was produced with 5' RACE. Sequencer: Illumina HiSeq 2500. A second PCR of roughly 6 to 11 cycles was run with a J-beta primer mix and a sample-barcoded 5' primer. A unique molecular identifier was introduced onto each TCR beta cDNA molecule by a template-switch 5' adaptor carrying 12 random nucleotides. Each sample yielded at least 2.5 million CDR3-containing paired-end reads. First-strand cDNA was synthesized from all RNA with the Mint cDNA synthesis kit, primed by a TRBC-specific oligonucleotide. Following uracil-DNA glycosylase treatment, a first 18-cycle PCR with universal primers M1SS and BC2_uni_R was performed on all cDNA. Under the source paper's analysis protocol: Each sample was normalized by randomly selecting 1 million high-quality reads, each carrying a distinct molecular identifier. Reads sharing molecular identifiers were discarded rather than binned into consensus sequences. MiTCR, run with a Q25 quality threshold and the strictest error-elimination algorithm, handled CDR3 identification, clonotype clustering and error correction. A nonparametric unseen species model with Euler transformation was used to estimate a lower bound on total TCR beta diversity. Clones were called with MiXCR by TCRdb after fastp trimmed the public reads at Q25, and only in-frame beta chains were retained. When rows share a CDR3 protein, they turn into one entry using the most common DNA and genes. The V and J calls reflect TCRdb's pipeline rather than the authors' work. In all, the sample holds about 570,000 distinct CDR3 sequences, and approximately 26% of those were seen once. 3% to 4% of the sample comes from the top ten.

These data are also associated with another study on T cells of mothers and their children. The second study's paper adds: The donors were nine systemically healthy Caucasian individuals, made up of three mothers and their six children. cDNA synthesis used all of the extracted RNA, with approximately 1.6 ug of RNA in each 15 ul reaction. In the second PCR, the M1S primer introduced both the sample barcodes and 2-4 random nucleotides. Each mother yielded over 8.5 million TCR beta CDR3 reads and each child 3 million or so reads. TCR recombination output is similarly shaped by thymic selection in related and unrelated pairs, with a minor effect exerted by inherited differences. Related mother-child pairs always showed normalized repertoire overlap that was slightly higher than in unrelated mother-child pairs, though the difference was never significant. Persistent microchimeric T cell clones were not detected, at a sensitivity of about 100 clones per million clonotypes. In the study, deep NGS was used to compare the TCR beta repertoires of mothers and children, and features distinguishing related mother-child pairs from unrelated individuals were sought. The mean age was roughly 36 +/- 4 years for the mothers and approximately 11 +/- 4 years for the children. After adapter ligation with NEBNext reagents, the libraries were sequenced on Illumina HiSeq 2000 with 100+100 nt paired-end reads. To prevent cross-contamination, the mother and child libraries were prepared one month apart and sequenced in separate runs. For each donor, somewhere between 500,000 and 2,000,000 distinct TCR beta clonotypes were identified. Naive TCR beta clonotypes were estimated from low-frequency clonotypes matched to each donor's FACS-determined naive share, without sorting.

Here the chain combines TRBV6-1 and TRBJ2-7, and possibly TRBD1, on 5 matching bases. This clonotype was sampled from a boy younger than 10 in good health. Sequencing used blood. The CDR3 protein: CASTAGPGQYF. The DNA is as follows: TGTGCCAGCACTGCAGGGCCGGGGCAGTACTTC.